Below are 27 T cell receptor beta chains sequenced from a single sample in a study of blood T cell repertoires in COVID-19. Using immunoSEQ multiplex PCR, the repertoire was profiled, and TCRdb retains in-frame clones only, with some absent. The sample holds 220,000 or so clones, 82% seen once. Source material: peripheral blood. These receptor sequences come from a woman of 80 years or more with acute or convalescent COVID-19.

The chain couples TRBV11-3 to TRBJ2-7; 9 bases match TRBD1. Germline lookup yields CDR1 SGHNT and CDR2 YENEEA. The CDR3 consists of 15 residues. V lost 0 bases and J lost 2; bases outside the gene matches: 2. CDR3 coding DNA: TGTGCCAGCAGCTTAGAGGGACAGGGTACCTACGAGCAGTACTTC. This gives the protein CASSLEGQGTYEQYF.

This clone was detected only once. The CDR3 DNA sequence: TGTGCCAGCTCACCACTCCCCGACACGAGCTCCTATAATTCACCCCTCCACTTT. Amino acids: CASSPLPDTSSYNSPLHF. V gene TRBV18 combines with J gene TRBJ1-6; unclear D gene. Trimming stripped 1 base from V and 0 bases from J, with 13 bases between. The CDR3 has 18 residues. Germline values: CDR1 KGHSH, CDR2 LQKENI.

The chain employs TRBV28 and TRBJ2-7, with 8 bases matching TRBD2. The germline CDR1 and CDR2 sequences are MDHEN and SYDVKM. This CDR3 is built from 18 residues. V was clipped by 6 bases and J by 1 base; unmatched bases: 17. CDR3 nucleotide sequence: TGTGCCAGCAGGGGTGACCCCCGGGGAGCGGGGGCTTCCTACGAGCAGTACTTC. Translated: CASRGDPRGAGASYEQYF.

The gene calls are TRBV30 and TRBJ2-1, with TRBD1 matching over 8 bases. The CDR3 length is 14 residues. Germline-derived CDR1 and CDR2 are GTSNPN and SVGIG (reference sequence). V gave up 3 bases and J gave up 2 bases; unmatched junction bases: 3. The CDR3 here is CAWRNRGTYNEQFF. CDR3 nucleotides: TGTGCCTGGAGGAACAGGGGGACCTACAATGAGCAGTTCTTC.

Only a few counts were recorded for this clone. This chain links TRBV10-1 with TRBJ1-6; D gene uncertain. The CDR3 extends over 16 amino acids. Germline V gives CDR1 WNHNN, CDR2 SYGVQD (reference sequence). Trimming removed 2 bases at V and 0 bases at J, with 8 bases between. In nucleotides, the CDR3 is TGCGCCAGCAGTGAGGCACCCGGCTCCTATAATTCACCCCTCCACTTT. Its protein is CASSEAPGSYNSPLHF.

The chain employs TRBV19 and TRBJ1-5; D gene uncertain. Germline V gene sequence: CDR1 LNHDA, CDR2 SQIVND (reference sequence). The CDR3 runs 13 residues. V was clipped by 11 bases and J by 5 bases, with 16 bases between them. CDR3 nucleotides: TGTGCCCGGCGGGTCCAGACGCATCAGCCCCAGCATTTT. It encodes CARRVQTHQPQHF.

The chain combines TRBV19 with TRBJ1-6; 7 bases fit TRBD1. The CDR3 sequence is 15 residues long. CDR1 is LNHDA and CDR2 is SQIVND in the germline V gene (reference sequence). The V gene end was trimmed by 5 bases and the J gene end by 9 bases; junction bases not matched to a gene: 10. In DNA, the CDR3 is TGTGCCAGTAGTTCTCGGACAGGAGGGGTTTCACCCCTCCACTTT. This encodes CASSSRTGGVSPLHF.

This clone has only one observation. DNA of the CDR3: TGTGCCAGCAGTTTTTCCGGGACAGGGGTAGGGGCCAACGTCCTGACTTTC. Residues: CASSFSGTGVGANVLTF. The chain employs TRBV5-5 and TRBJ2-6; 10 nucleotides line up with TRBD1. The CDR3 is 17 residues long. Germline assignment: CDR1 SGHKS and CDR2 YYEKEE (reference sequence). With 5 bases clipped from V and 4 bases from J, the junction kept 9 bases outside the gene matches.

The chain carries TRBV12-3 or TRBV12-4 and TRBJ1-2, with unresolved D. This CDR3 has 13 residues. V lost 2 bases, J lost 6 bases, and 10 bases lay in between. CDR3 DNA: TGTGCCAGCAGTTTATTGCCCGAGGATGGCTACACCTTC. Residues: CASSLLPEDGYTF.

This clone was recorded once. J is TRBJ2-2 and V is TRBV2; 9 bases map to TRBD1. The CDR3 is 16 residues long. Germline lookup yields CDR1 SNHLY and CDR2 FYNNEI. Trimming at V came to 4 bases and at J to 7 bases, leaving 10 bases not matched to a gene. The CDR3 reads CASSVEGQGVHGELFF. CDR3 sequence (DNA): TGTGCCAGCAGTGTCGAGGGACAGGGAGTTCACGGGGAGCTGTTTTTT.

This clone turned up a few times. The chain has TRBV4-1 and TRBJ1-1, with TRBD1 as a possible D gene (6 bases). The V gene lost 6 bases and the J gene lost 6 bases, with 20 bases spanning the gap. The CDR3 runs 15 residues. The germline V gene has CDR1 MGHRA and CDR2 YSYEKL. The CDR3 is CASSTALRGAAEAFF. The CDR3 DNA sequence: TGCGCCAGCAGTACGGCCCTCCGGGGGGCGGCTGAAGCTTTCTTT.

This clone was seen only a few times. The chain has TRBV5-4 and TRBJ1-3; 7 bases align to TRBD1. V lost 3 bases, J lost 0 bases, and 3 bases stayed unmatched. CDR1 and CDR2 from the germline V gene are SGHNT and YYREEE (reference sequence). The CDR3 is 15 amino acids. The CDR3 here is CASSSGQSSGNTIYF. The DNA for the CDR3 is TGTGCCAGCAGCTCGGGACAGAGCTCTGGAAACACCATATATTTT.

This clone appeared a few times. The chain's CDR3 is CASSLASYGYTF. The CDR3 coding sequence is TGTGCCAGCAGCTTAGCCAGCTATGGCTACACCTTC. This chain links TRBV7-9 with TRBJ1-2; D ambiguous. The length of the CDR3 is 12 residues. CDR1 and CDR2 from the germline V gene are SEHNR and FQNEAQ (reference sequence). With 0 bases removed from V and 4 bases from J, the gap between germline ends came to 3 bases.

The CDR3 DNA reads as TGTGCCAGCAGCCGGGCTGGGGCTGCAACTAATGAAAAACTGTTTTTT. It yields the protein CASSRAGAATNEKLFF. This sequence joins TRBV5-4 and TRBJ1-4; TRBD1 is a possible D gene (5 bases). V was clipped by 4 bases and J by 0 bases, with 13 bases between them. The length of the CDR3 is 16 residues. Per germline, CDR1 SGHNT and CDR2 YYREEE (reference sequence).

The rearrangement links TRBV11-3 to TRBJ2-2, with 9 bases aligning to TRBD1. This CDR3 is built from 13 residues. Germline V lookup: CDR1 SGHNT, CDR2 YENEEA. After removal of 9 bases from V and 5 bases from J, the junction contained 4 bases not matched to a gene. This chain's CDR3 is CASGTGITGELFF. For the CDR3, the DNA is TGTGCCAGTGGGACAGGGATTACCGGGGAGCTGTTTTTT.

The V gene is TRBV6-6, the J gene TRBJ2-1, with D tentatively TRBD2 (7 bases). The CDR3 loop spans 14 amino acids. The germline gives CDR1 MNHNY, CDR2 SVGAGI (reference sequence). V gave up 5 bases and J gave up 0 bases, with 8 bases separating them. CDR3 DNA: TGTGCCAGCAGTGCGGGGGCCTCCTACAATGAGCAGTTCTTC. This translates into CASSAGASYNEQFF.

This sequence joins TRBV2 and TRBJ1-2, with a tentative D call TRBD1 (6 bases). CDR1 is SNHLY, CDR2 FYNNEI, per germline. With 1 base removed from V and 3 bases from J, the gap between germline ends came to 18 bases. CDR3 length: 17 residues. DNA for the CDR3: TGTGCCAGCAGTGAAGGAAACTTGAGGCAGGGGTACTATGGCTACACCTTC. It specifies CASSEGNLRQGYYGYTF.

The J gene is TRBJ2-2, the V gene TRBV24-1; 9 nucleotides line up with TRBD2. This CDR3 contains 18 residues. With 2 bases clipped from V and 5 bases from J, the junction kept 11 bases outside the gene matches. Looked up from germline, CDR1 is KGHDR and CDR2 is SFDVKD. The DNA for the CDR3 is TGTGCCACCAGTGATTCAAAATCAACTAGCGGGTGGACCGGGGAGCTGTTTTTT. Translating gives CATSDSKSTSGWTGELFF.

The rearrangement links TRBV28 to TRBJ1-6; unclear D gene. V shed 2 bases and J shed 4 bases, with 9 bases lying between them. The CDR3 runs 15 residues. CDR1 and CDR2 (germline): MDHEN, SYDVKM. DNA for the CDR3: TGTGCCAGCAGTTTAGGGGAGGGATATAATTCACCCCTCCACTTT. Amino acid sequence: CASSLGEGYNSPLHF. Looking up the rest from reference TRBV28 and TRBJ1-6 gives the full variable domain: DVKVTQSSRYLVKRTGEKVFLECVQDMDHENMFWYRQDPGLGLRLIYFSYDVKMKEKGDIPEGYSVSREKKERFSLILESASTNQTSMYLCASSLGEGYNSPLHFGNGTRLTVT.

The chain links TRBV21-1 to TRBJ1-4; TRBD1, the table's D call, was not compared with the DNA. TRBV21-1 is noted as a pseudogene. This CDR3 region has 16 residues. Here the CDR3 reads CASSKTVGRTNEKLFF. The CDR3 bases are TGTGCCAGCAGCAAAACAGTGGGCCGGACTAATGAAAAACTGTTTTTT.

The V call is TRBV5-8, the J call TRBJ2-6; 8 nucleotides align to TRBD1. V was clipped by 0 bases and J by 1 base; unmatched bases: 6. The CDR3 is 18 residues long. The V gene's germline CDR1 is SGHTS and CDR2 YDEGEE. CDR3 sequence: CASSLDQGAASGANVLTF. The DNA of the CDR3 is TGTGCCAGCAGCTTGGATCAGGGGGCGGCGTCTGGGGCCAACGTCCTGACTTTC.

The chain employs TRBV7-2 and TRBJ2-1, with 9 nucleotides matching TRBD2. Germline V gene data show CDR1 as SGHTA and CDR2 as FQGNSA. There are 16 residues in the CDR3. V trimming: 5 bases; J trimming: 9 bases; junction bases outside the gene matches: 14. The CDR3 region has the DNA TGTGCCAGCAGCCGTTTTGGTGCGGGGGGGCTACGTGAGCAGTTCTTC. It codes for CASSRFGAGGLREQFF.

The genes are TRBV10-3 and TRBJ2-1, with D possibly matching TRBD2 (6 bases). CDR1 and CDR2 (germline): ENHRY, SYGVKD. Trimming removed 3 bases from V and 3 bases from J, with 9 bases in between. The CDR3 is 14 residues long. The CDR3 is CAISEKEGYNEQFF. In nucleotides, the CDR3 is TGTGCCATCAGTGAAAAGGAGGGCTACAATGAGCAGTTCTTC.

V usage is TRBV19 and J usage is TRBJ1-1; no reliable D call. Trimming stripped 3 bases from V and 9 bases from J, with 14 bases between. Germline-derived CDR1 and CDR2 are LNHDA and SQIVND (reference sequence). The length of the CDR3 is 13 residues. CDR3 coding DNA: TGTGCCAGTAGTATCGACTCGAGCTCGCAAGCTTTCTTT. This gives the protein CASSIDSSSQAFF. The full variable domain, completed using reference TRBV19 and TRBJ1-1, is DGGITQSPKYLFRKEGQNVTLSCEQNLNHDAMYWYRQDPGQGLRLIYYSQIVNDFQKGDIAEGYSVSREKKESFPLTVTSAQKNPTAFYLCASSIDSSSQAFFGQGTRLTVV.

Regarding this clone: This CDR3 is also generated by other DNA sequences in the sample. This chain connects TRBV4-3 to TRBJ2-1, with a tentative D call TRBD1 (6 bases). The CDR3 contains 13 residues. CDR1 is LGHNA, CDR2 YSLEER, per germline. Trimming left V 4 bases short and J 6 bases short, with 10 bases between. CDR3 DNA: TGCGCCAGCAGCCTTGGGACATCCAATGAGCAGTTCTTC. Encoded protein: CASSLGTSNEQFF.

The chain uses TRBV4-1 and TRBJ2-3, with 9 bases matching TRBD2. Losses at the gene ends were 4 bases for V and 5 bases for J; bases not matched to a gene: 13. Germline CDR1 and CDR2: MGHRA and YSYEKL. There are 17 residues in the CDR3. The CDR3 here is CASSPDGVAGVRDTQYF. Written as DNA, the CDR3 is TGCGCCAGCAGCCCCGATGGGGTAGCGGGGGTGAGAGATACGCAGTATTTT.

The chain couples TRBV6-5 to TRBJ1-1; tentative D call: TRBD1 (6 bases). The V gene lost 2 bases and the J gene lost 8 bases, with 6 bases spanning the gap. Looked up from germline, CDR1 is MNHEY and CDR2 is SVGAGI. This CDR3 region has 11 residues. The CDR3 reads CASSYGTEAFF. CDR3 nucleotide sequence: TGTGCCAGCAGTTACGGGACAGAAGCTTTCTTT.